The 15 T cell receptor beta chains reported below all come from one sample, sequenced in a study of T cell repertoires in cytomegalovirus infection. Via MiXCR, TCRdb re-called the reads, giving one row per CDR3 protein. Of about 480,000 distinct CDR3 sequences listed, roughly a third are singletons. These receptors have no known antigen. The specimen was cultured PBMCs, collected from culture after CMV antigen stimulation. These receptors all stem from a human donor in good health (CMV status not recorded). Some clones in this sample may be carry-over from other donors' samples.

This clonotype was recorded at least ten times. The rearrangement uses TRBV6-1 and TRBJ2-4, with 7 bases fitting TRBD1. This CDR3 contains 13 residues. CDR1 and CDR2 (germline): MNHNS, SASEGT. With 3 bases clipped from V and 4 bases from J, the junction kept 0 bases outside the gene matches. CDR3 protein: CASSDRGKNIQYF. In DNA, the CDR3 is TGTGCCAGCAGTGACAGGGGGAAAAACATTCAGTACTTC.

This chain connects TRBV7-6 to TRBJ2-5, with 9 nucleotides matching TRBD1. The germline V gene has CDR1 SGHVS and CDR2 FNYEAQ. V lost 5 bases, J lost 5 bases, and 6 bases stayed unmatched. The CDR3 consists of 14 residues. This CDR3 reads CASSVTGGEETQYF. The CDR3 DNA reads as TGTGCCAGCAGCGTAACAGGGGGCGAGGAGACCCAGTACTTC.

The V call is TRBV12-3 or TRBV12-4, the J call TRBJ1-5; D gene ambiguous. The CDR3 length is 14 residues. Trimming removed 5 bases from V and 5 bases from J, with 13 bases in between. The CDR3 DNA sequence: TGTGCCAGCAGTCAGTGGGCCCCGGATCAGCCCCAGCATTTT. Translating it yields CASSQWAPDQPQHF.

The CDR3 DNA reads TGCAGCGTTGAAGGACTGACAGGGTACTTACTGAACACTGAAGCTTTCTTT. Protein: CSVEGLTGYLLNTEAFF. This chain joins TRBV29-1 and TRBJ1-1, with 7 bases lining up with TRBD1. In germline, CDR1 is SQVTM, CDR2 ANQGSEA. The trim removed 1 base at V and 0 bases at J, leaving 11 bases unmatched. The CDR3 runs 17 residues.

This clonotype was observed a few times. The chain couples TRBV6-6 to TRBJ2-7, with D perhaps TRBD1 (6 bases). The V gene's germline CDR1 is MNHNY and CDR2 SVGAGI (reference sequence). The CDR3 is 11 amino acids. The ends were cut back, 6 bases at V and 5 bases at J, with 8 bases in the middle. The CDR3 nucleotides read TGTGCCAGCAGCACAGGGAACGAGCAGTACTTC. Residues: CASSTGNEQYF.

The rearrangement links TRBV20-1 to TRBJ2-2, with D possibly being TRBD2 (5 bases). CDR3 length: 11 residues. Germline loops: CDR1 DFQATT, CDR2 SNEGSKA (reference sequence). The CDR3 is CGSERTGELFF. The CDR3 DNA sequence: TGCGGCTCCGAGCGGACCGGGGAGCTGTTTTTT.

The CDR3 bases are TGTGCCAGCTCACGGGACAGCGACACCGGGGAGCTGTTTTTT. This codes for CASSRDSDTGELFF. The chain is built from TRBV18 and TRBJ2-2, with 7 positions matching TRBD1. Trimming at V came to 4 bases and at J to 3 bases, leaving 2 bases not matched to a gene. This CDR3 contains 14 residues. Germline CDR1 KGHSH, CDR2 LQKENI.

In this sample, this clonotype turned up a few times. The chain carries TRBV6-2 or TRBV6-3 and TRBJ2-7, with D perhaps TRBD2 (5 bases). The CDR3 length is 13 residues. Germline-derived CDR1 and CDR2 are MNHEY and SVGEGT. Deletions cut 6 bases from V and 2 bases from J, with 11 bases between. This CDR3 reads CASSWTGTYEQYF. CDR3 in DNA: TGTGCCAGCAGCTGGACGGGAACCTACGAGCAGTACTTC.

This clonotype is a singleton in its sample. The CDR3 DNA reads as TGCAGTGCTACAGGGGAGGGAAACACCATATATTTT. Protein sequence: CSATGEGNTIYF. The rearrangement uses TRBV20-1 and TRBJ1-3, with D possibly being TRBD1 (6 bases). This CDR3 is 12 amino acids long. With 4 bases removed from V and 4 bases from J, the gap between germline ends came to 8 bases. From germline, CDR1 is DFQATT and CDR2 SNEGSKA (reference sequence).

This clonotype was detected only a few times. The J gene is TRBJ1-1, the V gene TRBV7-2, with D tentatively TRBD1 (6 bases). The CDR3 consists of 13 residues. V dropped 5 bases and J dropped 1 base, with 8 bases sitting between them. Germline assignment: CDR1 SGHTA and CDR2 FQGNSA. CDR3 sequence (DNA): TGTGCCAGCAGCCGACAGGCGAACACTGAAGCTTTCTTT. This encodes CASSRQANTEAFF. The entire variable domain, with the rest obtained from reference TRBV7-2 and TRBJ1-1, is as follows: GAGVSQSPSNKVTEKGKDVELRCDPISGHTALYWYRQSLGQGLEFLIYFQGNSAPDKSGLPSDRFSAERTGGSVSTLTIQRTQQEDSAVYLCASSRQANTEAFFGQGTRLTVV.

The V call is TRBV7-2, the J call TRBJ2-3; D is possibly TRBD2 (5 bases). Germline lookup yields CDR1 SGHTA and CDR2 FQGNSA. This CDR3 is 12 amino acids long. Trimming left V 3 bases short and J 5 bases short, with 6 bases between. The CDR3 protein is CASSFEGDTQYF. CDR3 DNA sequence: TGTGCCAGCAGCTTTGAGGGAGATACGCAGTATTTT.

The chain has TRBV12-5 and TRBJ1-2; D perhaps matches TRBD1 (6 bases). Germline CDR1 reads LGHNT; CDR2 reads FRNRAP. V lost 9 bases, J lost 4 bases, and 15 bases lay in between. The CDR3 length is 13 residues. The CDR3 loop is CASRTDSIYGYTF. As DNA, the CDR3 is TGTGCTAGCCGGACAGACTCAATCTATGGCTACACCTTC. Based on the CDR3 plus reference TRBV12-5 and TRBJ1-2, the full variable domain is DARVTQTPRHKVTEMGQEVTMRCQPILGHNTVFWYRQTMMQGLELLAYFRNRAPLDDSGMPKDRFSAEMPDATLATLKIQPSEPRDSAVYFCASRTDSIYGYTFGSGTRLTVV.

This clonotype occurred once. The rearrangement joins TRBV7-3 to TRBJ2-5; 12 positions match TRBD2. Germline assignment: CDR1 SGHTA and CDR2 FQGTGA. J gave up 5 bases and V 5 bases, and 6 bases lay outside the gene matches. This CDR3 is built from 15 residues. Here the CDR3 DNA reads TGTGCCAGCAGCGCAGGACTAGCGGGAAGGGAGACCCAGTACTTC. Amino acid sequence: CASSAGLAGRETQYF.

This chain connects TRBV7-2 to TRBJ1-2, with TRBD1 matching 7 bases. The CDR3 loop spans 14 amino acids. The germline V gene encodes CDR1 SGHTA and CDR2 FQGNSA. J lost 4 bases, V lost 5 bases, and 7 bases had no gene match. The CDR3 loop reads CASSPGGQTYGYTF. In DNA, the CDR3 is TGTGCCAGCAGCCCAGGGGGACAGACCTATGGCTACACCTTC.

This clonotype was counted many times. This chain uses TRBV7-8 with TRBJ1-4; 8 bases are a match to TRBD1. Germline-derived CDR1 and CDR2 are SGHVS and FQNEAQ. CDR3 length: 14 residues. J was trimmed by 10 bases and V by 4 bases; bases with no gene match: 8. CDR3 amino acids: CASSSPGQVTKLFF. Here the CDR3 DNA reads TGTGCCAGCAGCTCTCCGGGACAGGTTACAAAACTGTTTTTT.